This TCR beta chain comes out of a study of radiotherapy plus CTLA-4 blockade in lung cancer. Notes on the study in general: Subsequent to radiotherapy plus ipilimumab, tumor-derived TCR clones underwent expansion in blood.

This clone was seen at least ten times. The antigen is unknown. Profiling relied on immunoSEQ multiplex PCR, and the TCRdb table lists in-frame clones only, not all of them. In the table there are around 72,000 clones, roughly 75% of which are singletons. V lost 3 bases and J lost 8, with 10 bases in between. Germline CDR1 WNHNN, CDR2 SYGVQD (reference sequence). CDR3 length: 12 amino acids. The starting material was peripheral blood, obtained from a patient treated with radiotherapy plus ipilimumab. This chain connects TRBV10-1 to TRBJ1-1, with a tentative D call TRBD1 (6 bases). This TCR came from a human donor with non-small cell lung cancer who had a complete response to radiotherapy plus ipilimumab. CDR3 coding DNA: TGCGCCAGCAGTGATCCGGGGGGCGAAGCTTTCTTT. As protein: CASSDPGGEAFF.